What follows is one T cell receptor beta chain and its context. Authors' methods: Amplification with reference gene primers provided the estimates of nucleated cell counts. Clones were sequenced by immunoSEQ multiplex PCR, and TCRdb holds only the in-frame ones, with some missing. That table is the source of V, J and clone size, and D and trimming were worked out from the DNA. The sample consists of approximately 82,000 clones, approximately 86% of them appearing once. These data are taken from a study of blood T cell repertoires in COVID-19. In the study overall: PBMCs, B-cell-depleted T cells, or T cells were the source of the cDNA or gDNA that made up the material.

This CDR3 contains 15 residues. The V end lost 1 base, the J end lost 2 bases, and 10 bases lay between the germline ends. The V gene's germline CDR1 is SNHLY and CDR2 FYNNEI. The chain couples TRBV2 to TRBJ2-3; a possible D gene is TRBD2 (6 bases). The origin of this receptor is a woman in her sixties or seventies with active or convalescent COVID-19. Sequenced sample: peripheral blood. The CDR3 protein is CASSEERGITDTQYF. The CDR3 DNA reads TGTGCCAGCAGTGAAGAACGGGGGATCACAGATACGCAGTATTTT. Full variable domain (remainder filled in from reference TRBV2 and TRBJ2-3): EPEVTQTPSHQVTQMGQEVILRCVPISNHLYFYWYRQILGQKVEFLVSFYNNEISEKSEIFDDQFSVERPDGSNFTLKIRSTKLEDSAMYFCASSEERGITDTQYFGPGTRLTVL.